What follows are 16 T cell receptor beta chains derived from one specimen sequenced in a study of graft-versus-host responses after intestinal transplantation. Clones were sequenced by immunoSEQ multiplex PCR, and TCRdb holds only the in-frame ones, with some missing. The sample has around 30,000 clones, 93% seen once. This material consisted of PBMCs, taken roughly 62 days after intestinal transplant. The receptors derive from a human patient who received an intestinal transplant, so some T cells may come from the graft donor.

The chain links TRBV5-3 to TRBJ2-1; D remains ambiguous. TRBV5-3 is flagged as an ORF with uncertain function. The ends were cut back, 4 bases at V and 7 bases at J, with 24 bases in the middle. The CDR3 totals 17 residues. The CDR3 spells CARSRAGFFWVLNEQFF. In DNA form, the CDR3 reads TGTGCCAGAAGCCGAGCCGGATTTTTTTGGGTTTTGAATGAGCAGTTCTTC.

The chain joins TRBV9 to TRBJ2-7; D unresolved. The CDR3 consists of 13 residues. Germline V gene lookup returns CDR1 SGDLS and CDR2 YYNGEE. V dropped 4 bases and J dropped 3 bases, with 11 bases sitting between them. DNA of the CDR3: TGTGCCAGCAGCCAGGTGGATAACTACGAGCAGTACTTC. Its protein product is CASSQVDNYEQYF.

This sequence joins TRBV9 and TRBJ1-3, with 8 nucleotides matching TRBD1. With 4 bases clipped from V and 0 bases from J, the junction kept 9 bases outside the gene matches. Germline V gives CDR1 SGDLS, CDR2 YYNGEE. The CDR3 is 17 amino acids. DNA for the CDR3: TGTGCCAGCAGCCCCCGGGACAGGCTTCTCTCTGGAAACACCATATATTTT. Translating gives CASSPRDRLLSGNTIYF. The full variable domain, rest sourced from reference TRBV9 and TRBJ1-3, is DSGVTQTPKHLITATGQRVTLRCSPRSGDLSVYWYQQSLDQGLQFLIQYYNGEERAKGNILERFSAQQFPDLHSELNLSSLELGDSALYFCASSPRDRLLSGNTIYFGEGSWLTVV.

The gene calls are TRBV9 and TRBJ1-3; D is undetermined. Trimming stripped 0 bases from V and 0 bases from J, with 13 bases between. The CDR3 is 17 amino acids. Germline-derived CDR1 and CDR2 are SGDLS and YYNGEE. The CDR3: CASSVDDKNYSGNTIYF. CDR3 sequence (DNA): TGTGCCAGCAGCGTAGACGATAAGAACTACTCTGGAAACACCATATATTTT.

The J gene is TRBJ1-1, the V gene TRBV11-2; D may be TRBD1 (5 bases). Per germline, CDR1 SGHAT and CDR2 FQNNGV. The CDR3 extends over 14 amino acids. V gave up 1 base and J gave up 7 bases, with 13 bases separating them. CDR3 in amino acids: CASSLGGSGIEAFF. The CDR3, as DNA: TGTGCCAGCAGCTTAGGGGGGTCGGGGATTGAAGCTTTCTTT.

The table lists this clone with a count of one. The chain is built from TRBV7-2 and TRBJ2-7; TRBD2 matches 8 bases. V trimming: 5 bases; J trimming: 3 bases; junction bases outside the gene matches: 6. The CDR3 sequence is 14 residues long. Germline assignment: CDR1 SGHTA and CDR2 FQGNSA. This CDR3 reads CASSVSGGNYEQYF. The CDR3 region has the DNA TGTGCCAGCAGCGTAAGCGGGGGTAACTACGAGCAGTACTTC. Drawing the rest from reference TRBV7-2 and TRBJ2-7, the complete variable domain is GAGVSQSPSNKVTEKGKDVELRCDPISGHTALYWYRQSLGQGLEFLIYFQGNSAPDKSGLPSDRFSAERTGGSVSTLTIQRTQQEDSAVYLCASSVSGGNYEQYFGPGTRLTVT.

The CDR3 nucleotides read TGTGCCAGCAGCTTTAGGCCTAGCGGGAGCCAAGAGACCCAGTACTTC. Its translation: CASSFRPSGSQETQYF. V and J are TRBV7-9 and TRBJ2-5; 10 positions agree with TRBD2. The CDR3 extends over 16 amino acids. The germline V gene has CDR1 SEHNR and CDR2 FQNEAQ (reference sequence). V gave up 3 bases and J gave up 1 base; unmatched junction bases: 5.

This clone appeared once. The V call is TRBV14, the J call TRBJ2-5, with 9 nucleotides matching TRBD2. With the DNA end fitting TRBJ2-7 better, the J assignment may be wrong. Looked up from germline, CDR1 is SGHDN and CDR2 is FVKESK. The CDR3 sequence is 16 residues long. The CDR3 is CASSQVRREGLYEQYF. In nucleotides, the CDR3 is TGTGCCAGCAGCCAAGTCCGGCGGGAGGGCCTATACGAGCAGTACTTC.

This clone was observed once. The V call is TRBV4-3, the J call TRBJ1-3; D not certain. The germline V gene encodes CDR1 LGHNA and CDR2 YSLEER. The V gene lost 1 base and the J gene lost 5 bases, with 0 bases spanning the gap. The CDR3 sequence is 11 residues long. CDR3 nucleotide sequence: TGCGCCAGCAGCCAAGGAAACACCATATATTTT. It encodes CASSQGNTIYF.

The gene calls are TRBV4-3 and TRBJ1-5, with a tentative D call TRBD1 (5 bases). The V and J ends lost 4 bases and 2 bases respectively, with 15 bases between them. The germline V gene encodes CDR1 LGHNA and CDR2 YSLEER. The CDR3 consists of 16 residues. CDR3 protein: CASSLLFGAGNQPQHF. CDR3 coding DNA: TGCGCCAGCAGCCTGCTCTTCGGGGCGGGCAATCAGCCCCAGCATTTT.

This CDR3 reads CASSFTETQYF. The CDR3, as DNA: TGTGCCAGCAGCTTTACGGAGACCCAGTACTTC. The chain uses TRBV5-6 and TRBJ2-5; D gene unclear. The CDR3 length is 11 residues. The germline CDR1 and CDR2 sequences are SGHDT and YYEEEE. V was pared by 2 bases and J by 5 bases, with 4 bases between.

The chain employs TRBV7-8 and TRBJ2-5; D gene uncertain. Judging by the DNA end, TRBJ2-7 fits better; the J call may be wrong. CDR3 size: 16 residues. Germline V gene data show CDR1 as SGHVS and CDR2 as FQNEAQ. CDR3: CASSIQSPGPSYEQYF. The CDR3 region has the DNA TGTGCCAGCAGCATACAGTCACCGGGCCCCAGCTACGAGCAGTACTTC.

The CDR3: CASSQGLAGANTGELFF. CDR3 bases: TGTGCCAGCAGCCAGGGACTAGCGGGGGCAAACACCGGGGAGCTGTTTTTT. This chain joins TRBV4-2 and TRBJ2-2; TRBD2 matches 14 bases. Trimming took 3 bases from V and 2 from J; bases not matched to a gene: 2. Germline assignment: CDR1 LGHNA and CDR2 YNFKEQ. The CDR3 loop spans 17 amino acids.

The V and J genes are TRBV4-3 and TRBJ2-2, with D unresolved. The CDR3 loop spans 17 amino acids. Looked up from germline, CDR1 is LGHNA and CDR2 is YSLEER. The ends were cut back, 0 bases at V and 6 bases at J, with 17 bases in the middle. The CDR3 DNA reads as TGCGCCAGCAGCCAAGACCCCTCTTTTTTGGTACCCGGGGAGCTGTTTTTT. Residues: CASSQDPSFLVPGELFF.

The chain links TRBV19 to TRBJ1-2; 7 bases map to TRBD1. CDR3 length: 14 amino acids. The J segment lost 4 bases and the V segment lost 5 bases, leaving 7 bases of the junction unmatched. The germline gives CDR1 LNHDA, CDR2 SQIVND (reference sequence). As DNA, the CDR3 is TGTGCCAGTAGTGGGGGACAGTCATTCTATGGCTACACCTTC. As protein: CASSGGQSFYGYTF.

The V and J genes are TRBV6-5 and TRBJ1-2, with D perhaps TRBD1 (5 bases). V was clipped by 4 bases and J by 2 bases, with 8 bases between them. CDR1 is MNHEY, CDR2 SVGAGI, per germline. The CDR3 sequence is 13 residues long. The CDR3 DNA reads as TGTGCCAGCAGTTTGGGGGTAAACTATGGCTACACCTTC. Amino acids: CASSLGVNYGYTF.